This is a list of T cell receptor beta chains from one sample in a study of tumor-infiltrating lymphocytes in primary liver carcinoma. TCRdb reanalysed the multiplex PCR reads using MiXCR and keeps one entry per CDR3 protein. The top ten clones hold roughly 30% of a sample with 80,000 to 100,000 distinct CDR3 sequences, around 70% of them seen once. Material: tumor-adjacent normal liver tissue. These receptors were obtained from a man aged 35-49 years with primary liver carcinoma and hepatitis B virus infection. Each CDR3 is given with its conserved first and last residue. D genes are given only for firm matches. A row's size may be missing; if present it is once, few, many or a size class.

J gene	clone size	D gene	V gene	CDR3 protein	CDR3 DNA
TRBJ1-6	few	.	TRBV28	CASSPHHPVGSPLHF	TGTGCCAGCAGTCCACACCACCCGGTGGGTTCACCCCTCCACTTT
TRBJ2-1	.	TRBD2	TRBV7-9	CASSSLPSGRALEQFF	TGTGCCAGCAGCTCATTGCCTAGCGGGAGGGCTCTGGAGCAGTTCTTC
TRBJ2-7	.	.	TRBV7-9	CANSTEGERTYEQYF	TGTGCCAACAGCACCGAAGGGGAAAGGACCTACGAGCAGTACTTC
TRBJ2-3	.	.	TRBV29-1	CSVTASRDTQFF	TGCAGCGTTACGGCTAGCAGAGATACGCAGTTTTTT
TRBJ2-6	.	.	TRBV6-5	CASSPTGFGANVLTF	TGTGCCAGCAGTCCTACAGGGTTCGGTGCCAACGTCCTGACTTTC
TRBJ2-2	few	.	TRBV28	CASSFMAKVNTGELFF	TGTGCCAGCAGTTTCATGGCGAAAGTGAACACCGGGGAGCTGTTTTTT
TRBJ2-7	.	TRBD1	TRBV11-2	CASSLTGQGLGEQYF	TGTGCCAGCAGCCTTACAGGACAGGGGCTTGGGGAGCAGTACTTC
TRBJ2-2	.	.	TRBV13	CTSSFISANTGELFF	TGTACCAGCAGCTTCATCAGTGCGAACACCGGGGAGCTGTTTTTT
TRBJ2-3	.	TRBD1	TRBV4-1	CASSQDRDSNQSQYF	TGCGCCAGCAGCCAAGATAGGGACAGCAATCAGTCCCAGTATTTT
TRBJ2-1	.	TRBD2	TRBV7-9	CASSYSTGGSSYNEQFF	TGTGCCAGCAGCTATTCGACTGGCGGGAGTTCCTACAATGAGCAGTTCTTC
TRBJ1-1	.	.	TRBV5-5	CASSPTGFSPKAFF	TGTGCCAGCAGCCCTACAGGTTTTTCCCCTAAAGCTTTCTTT
TRBJ2-2	many	TRBD2	TRBV10-2	CASSGPGLAGLPNTGELFF	TGCGCCAGCAGTGGCCCGGGACTAGCGGGCCTTCCGAACACCGGGGAGCTGTTTTTT
TRBJ2-1	.	TRBD2	TRBV11-2	CVSSLAGSSYNEQFF	TGTGTCAGCAGCTTAGCGGGGAGCTCCTATAATGAGCAGTTCTTC
TRBJ1-4	.	.	TRBV12-3/TRBV12-4	CANCLLGTDNEKLFF	TGTGCCAACTGCCTACTCGGGACGGATAATGAAAAACTGTTTTTT
TRBJ2-1	.	TRBD1	TRBV11-2	CANRDRDQNEQFF	TGTGCGAACCGGGACAGGGACCAGAATGAGCAGTTCTTC
TRBJ2-1	.	.	TRBV11-2	CTSHSLSTQAEQFF	TGTACCAGTCATTCACTATCAACCCAGGCGGAGCAGTTCTTC